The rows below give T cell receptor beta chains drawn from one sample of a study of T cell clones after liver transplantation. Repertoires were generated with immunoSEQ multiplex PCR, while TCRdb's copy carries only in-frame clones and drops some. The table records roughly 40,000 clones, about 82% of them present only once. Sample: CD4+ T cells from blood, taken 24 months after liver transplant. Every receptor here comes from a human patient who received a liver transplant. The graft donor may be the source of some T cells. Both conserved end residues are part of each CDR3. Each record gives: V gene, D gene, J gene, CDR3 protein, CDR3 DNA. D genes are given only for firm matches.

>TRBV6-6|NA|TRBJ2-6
CASKNSGANVLTF
TGTGCCAGCAAGAACTCTGGGGCCAACGTCCTGACTTTC
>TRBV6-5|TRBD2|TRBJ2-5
CASSYGGEGETQYF
TGTGCCAGCAGTTATGGGGGGGAAGGGGAGACCCAGTACTTC
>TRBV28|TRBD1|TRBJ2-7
CAGQGADEQYF
TGTGCCGGACAGGGGGCTGACGAGCAGTACTTC
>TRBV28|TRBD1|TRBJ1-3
CASIEGGAGGNTIYF
TGTGCCAGCATCGAAGGGGGCGCTGGAGGAAACACCATATATTTT
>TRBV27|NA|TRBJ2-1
CASSFSGTGLSREQFF
TGTGCCAGCAGTTTCTCCGGGACGGGCCTTTCAAGGGAGCAGTTCTTC
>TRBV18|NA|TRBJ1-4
CASSGGHSEKLFF
TGTGCCAGCTCAGGTGGACATTCGGAAAAACTGTTTTTT
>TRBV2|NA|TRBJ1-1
CASNDLAVTEAFF
TGTGCCAGCAATGACTTGGCCGTCACTGAAGCTTTCTTT
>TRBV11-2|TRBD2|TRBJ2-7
CASSLVVPTSREQYF
TGTGCCAGCAGCTTAGTGGTCCCGACTAGCCGCGAGCAGTACTTC
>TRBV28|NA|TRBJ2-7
CASPSGDPPYEQYF
TGTGCCAGCCCCTCCGGGGATCCCCCCTACGAGCAGTACTTC
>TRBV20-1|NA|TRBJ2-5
CSEALRETQYF
TGCAGTGAGGCATTAAGGGAGACCCAGTACTTC
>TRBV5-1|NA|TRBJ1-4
CASSSTGQPGRDPEGKLFF
TGCGCCAGCAGCTCTACAGGACAGCCAGGCCGGGACCCCGAAGGGAAACTGTTTTTT
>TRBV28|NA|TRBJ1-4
CASRLTGGKLFF
TGTGCCAGCAGACTCACGGGCGGAAAACTGTTTTTT
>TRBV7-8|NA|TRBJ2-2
CASSLFGRGNTGELFF
TGTGCCAGCAGCTTATTTGGCAGGGGGAACACCGGGGAGCTGTTTTTT
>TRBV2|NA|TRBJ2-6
CASSERRSSGANVLTF
TGTGCCAGCAGTGAAAGGCGGTCCTCTGGGGCCAACGTCCTGACTTTC
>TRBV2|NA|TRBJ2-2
CASQKVLVRDTGELFF
TGTGCCAGCCAGAAGGTCCTAGTTCGGGACACCGGGGAGCTGTTTTTT
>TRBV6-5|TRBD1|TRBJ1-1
CASRPTQGVWTEAFF
TGTGCCAGCAGGCCTACACAGGGGGTTTGGACTGAAGCTTTCTTT
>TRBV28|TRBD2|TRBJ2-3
CATRSKTVFMTSGGTDTQYF
TGTGCTACTCGATCAAAGACAGTTTTCATGACTAGCGGGGGCACAGATACGCAGTATTTT
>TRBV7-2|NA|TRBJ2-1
CASSPPRGGWGNEQFF
TGTGCCAGCAGCCCCCCACGGGGTGGGTGGGGGAATGAGCAGTTCTTC
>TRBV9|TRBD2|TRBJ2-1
CASSTGTSGLGGEQFF
TGTGCCAGCAGCACAGGGACTAGCGGACTTGGGGGTGAGCAGTTCTTC
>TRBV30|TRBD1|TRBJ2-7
CAWSIGTGGYEQYF
TGTGCCTGGAGCATAGGGACAGGGGGCTACGAGCAGTACTTC
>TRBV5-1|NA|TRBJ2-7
CASSLESTSRLYEQYF
TGCGCCAGCAGCTTGGAGTCTACTAGCAGATTGTACGAGCAGTACTTC
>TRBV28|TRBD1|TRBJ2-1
CASSPPGTGGFEQFF
TGTGCCAGCAGCCCTCCCGGGACAGGGGGCTTTGAGCAGTTCTTC
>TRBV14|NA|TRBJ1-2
CASSQPGQLLSGYTF
TGTGCCAGCAGCCAACCGGGACAATTATTATCTGGCTACACCTTC
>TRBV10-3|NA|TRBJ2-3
CAISESYSVAF
TGTGCCATCAGTGAGTCGTATAGCGTAGCATTT
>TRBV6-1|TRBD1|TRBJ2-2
CASQIRDSKTGELFF
TGTGCCAGTCAGATTCGGGACAGCAAAACCGGGGAGCTGTTTTTT
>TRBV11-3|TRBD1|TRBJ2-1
CASSRTGNEQFF
TGTGCCAGCAGCAGGACAGGGAATGAGCAGTTCTTC
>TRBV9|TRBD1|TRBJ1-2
CASSARQGPYGYTF
TGTGCCAGCAGCGCCCGACAGGGTCCCTATGGCTACACCTTC
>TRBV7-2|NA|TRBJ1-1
CASSLAGVNTEAFF
TGTGCCAGCAGCTTAGCGGGTGTGAACACTGAAGCTTTCTTT
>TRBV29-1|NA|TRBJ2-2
CSVVPLTATNTGELFF
TGCAGCGTGGTACCCCTCACAGCAACGAACACCGGGGAGCTGTTTTTT
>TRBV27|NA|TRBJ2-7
CASSSVDTLFYEQYF
TGTGCCAGCAGTTCCGTGGACACCCTTTTCTACGAGCAGTACTTC
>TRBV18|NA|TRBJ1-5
CASSPQPSNQPQHF
TGTGCCAGCTCACCACAACCGTCCAATCAGCCCCAGCATTTT
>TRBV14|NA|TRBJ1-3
CASSQSISGNTIYF
TGTGCCAGCAGTCAATCGATCTCTGGAAACACCATATATTTT
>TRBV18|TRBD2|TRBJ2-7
CASSPSGLAGGPTGEQYF
TGTGCCAGCTCACCATCTGGACTAGCGGGAGGGCCGACGGGTGAGCAGTACTTC